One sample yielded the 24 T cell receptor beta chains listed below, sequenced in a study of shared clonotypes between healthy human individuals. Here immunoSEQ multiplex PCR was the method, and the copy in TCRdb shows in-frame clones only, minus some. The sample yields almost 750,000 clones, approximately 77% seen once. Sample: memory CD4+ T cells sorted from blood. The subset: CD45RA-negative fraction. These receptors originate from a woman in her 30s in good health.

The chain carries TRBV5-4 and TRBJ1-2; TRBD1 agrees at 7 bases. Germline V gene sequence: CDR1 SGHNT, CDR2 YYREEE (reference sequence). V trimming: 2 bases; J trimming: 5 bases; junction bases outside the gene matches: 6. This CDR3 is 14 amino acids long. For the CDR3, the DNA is TGTGCCAGCAGCTTTTTCGGGACAGAGTATGGCTACACCTTC. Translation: CASSFFGTEYGYTF.

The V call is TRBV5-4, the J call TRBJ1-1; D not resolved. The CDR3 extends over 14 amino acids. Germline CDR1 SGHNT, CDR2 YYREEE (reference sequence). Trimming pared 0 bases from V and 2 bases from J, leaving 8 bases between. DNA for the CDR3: TGTGCCAGCAGCTTGGCCTTCGGAAACACTGAAGCTTTCTTT. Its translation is CASSLAFGNTEAFF.

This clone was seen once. The CDR3 protein is CASSEYGTIREKLFF. The CDR3 DNA reads TGTGCCAGCAGTGAATACGGGACAATACGAGAAAAACTGTTTTTT. The chain is built from TRBV6-1 and TRBJ1-4; TRBD1 might be the D (6 bases). CDR3 length: 15 residues. V dropped 2 bases and J dropped 8 bases, with 15 bases sitting between them. Germline V lookup: CDR1 MNHNS, CDR2 SASEGT.

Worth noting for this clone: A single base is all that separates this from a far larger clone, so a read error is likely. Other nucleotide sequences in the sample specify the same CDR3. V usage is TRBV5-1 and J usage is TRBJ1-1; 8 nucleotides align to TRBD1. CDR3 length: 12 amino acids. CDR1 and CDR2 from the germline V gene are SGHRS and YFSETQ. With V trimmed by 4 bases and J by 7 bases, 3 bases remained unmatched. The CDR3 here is CASSIGQGEAFF. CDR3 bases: TGCGCCAGCAGCATAGGACAGGGTGAAGCTTTCTTT.

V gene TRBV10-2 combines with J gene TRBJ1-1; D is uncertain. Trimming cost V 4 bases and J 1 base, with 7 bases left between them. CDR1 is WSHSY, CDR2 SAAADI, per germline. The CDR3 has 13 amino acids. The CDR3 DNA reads TGCGCCAGCAGTGTGGCACCGAACACTGAAGCTTTCTTT. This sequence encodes CASSVAPNTEAFF.

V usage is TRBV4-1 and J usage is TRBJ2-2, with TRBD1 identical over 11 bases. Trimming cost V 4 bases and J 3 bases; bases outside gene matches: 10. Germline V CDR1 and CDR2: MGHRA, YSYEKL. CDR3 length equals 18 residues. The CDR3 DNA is TGCGCCAGCAGCCGGTATCTGGACAGGGGGCCCGACACCGGGGAGCTGTTTTTT. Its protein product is CASSRYLDRGPDTGELFF.

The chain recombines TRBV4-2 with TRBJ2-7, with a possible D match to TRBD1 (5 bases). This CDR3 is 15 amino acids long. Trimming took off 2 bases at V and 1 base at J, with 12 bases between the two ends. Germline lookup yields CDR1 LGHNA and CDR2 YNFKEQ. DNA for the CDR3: TGTGCCAGCAGCCAAAACGCTCCAGGGTCCTACGAGCAGTACTTC. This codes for CASSQNAPGSYEQYF.

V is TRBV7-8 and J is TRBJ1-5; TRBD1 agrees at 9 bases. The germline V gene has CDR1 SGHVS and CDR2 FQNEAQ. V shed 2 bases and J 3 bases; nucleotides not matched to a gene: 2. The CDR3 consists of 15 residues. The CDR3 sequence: CASSLRTGDNQPQHF. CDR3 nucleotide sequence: TGTGCCAGCAGCTTAAGGACAGGGGACAATCAGCCCCAGCATTTT.

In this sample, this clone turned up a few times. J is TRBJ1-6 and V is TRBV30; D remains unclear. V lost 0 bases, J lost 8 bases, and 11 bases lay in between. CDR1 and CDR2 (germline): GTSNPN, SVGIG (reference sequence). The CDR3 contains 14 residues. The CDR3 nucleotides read TGTGCCTGGAGTGTAGGGCAGATTTATTCACCCCTCCACTTT. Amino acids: CAWSVGQIYSPLHF.

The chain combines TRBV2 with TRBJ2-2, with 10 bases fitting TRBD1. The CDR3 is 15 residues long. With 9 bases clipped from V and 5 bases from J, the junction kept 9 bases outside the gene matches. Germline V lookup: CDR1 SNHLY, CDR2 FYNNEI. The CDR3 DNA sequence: TGTGCCAGGTCGACAGGGGGCGGATGGACCGGGGAGCTGTTTTTT. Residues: CARSTGGGWTGELFF.

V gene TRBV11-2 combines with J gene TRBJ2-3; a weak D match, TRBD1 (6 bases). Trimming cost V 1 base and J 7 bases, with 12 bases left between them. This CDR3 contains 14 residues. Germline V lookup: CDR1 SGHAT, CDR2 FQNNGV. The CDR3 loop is CASSLVWGPHTQYF. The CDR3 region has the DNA TGTGCCAGCAGCTTAGTTTGGGGGCCACATACGCAGTATTTT.

In DNA form, the CDR3 reads TGTGCCAGCAGCCAGAGGGAGTCGAGTGAGCAGTTCTTC. As protein: CASSQRESSEQFF. The rearrangement links TRBV7-2 to TRBJ2-1; a weak D match, TRBD2 (5 bases). Germline V gives CDR1 SGHTA, CDR2 FQGNSA. The CDR3 contains 13 residues. Trimming removed 5 bases at V and 9 bases at J, with 14 bases between.

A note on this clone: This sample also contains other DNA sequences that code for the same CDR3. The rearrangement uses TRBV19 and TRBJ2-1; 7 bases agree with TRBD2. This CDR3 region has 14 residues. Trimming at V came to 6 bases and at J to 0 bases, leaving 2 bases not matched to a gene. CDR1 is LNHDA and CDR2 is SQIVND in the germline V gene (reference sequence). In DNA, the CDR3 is TGTGCCAGTAGGTCGGGAGGCTCCTACAATGAGCAGTTCTTC. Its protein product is CASRSGGSYNEQFF.

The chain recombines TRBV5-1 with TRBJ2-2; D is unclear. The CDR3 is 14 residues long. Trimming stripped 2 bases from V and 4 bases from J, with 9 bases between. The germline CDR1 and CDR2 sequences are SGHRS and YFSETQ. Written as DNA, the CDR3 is TGCGCCAGCAGCTTTAAGGAGAGCACCGGGGAGCTGTTTTTT. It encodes CASSFKESTGELFF. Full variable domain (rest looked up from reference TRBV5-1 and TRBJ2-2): KAGVTQTPRYLIKTRGQQVTLSCSPISGHRSVSWYQQTPGQGLQFLFEYFSETQRNKGNFPGRFSGRQFSNSRSEMNVSTLELGDSALYLCASSFKESTGELFFGEGSRLTVL.

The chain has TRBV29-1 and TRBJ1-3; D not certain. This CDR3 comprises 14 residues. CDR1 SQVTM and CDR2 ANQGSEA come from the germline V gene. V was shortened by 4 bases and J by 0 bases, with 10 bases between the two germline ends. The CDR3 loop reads CSVVAESSGNTIYF. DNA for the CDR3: TGCAGCGTTGTAGCCGAGAGCTCTGGAAACACCATATATTTT.

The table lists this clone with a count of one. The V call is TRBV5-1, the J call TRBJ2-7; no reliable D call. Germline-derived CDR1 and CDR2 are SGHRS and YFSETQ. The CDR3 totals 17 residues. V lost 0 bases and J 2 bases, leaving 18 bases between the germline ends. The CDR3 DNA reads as TGCGCCAGCAGCTTGGCCCTGGTCCCCCAAGGCCCCTACGAGCAGTACTTC. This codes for CASSLALVPQGPYEQYF.

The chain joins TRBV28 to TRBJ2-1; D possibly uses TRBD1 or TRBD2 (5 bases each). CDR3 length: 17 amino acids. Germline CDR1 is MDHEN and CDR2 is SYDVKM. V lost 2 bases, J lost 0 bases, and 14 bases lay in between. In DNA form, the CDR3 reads TGTGCCAGCAGTTTAGATTTGAGGGGAAGCTCCTACAATGAGCAGTTCTTC. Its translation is CASSLDLRGSSYNEQFF.

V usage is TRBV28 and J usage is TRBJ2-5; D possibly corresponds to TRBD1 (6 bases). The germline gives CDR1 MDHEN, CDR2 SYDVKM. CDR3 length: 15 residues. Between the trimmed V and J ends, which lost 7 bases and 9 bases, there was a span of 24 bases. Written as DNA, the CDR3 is TGTGCCAGCACATCCGGACCGGACAGATCAGGGGCCCAGTACTTC. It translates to CASTSGPDRSGAQYF.

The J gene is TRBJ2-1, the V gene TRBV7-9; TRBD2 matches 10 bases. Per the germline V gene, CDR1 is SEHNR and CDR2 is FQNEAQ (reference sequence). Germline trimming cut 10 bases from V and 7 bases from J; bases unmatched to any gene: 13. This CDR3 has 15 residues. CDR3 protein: CAIPGASGRWNEQFF. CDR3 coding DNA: TGTGCCATCCCCGGGGCTAGCGGGAGATGGAATGAGCAGTTCTTC.

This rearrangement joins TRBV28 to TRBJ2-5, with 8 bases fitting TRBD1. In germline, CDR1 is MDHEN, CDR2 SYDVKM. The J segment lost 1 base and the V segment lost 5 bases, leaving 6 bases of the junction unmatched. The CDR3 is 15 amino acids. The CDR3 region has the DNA TGTGCCAGCAGTCTCGGACAGGGACGCCAAGAGACCCAGTACTTC. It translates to CASSLGQGRQETQYF.

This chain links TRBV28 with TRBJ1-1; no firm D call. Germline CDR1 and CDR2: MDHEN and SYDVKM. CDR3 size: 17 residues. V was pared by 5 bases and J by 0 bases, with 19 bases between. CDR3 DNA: TGTGCCAGCAGTCCTCCCAAGGGCAGAAAAATGAACACTGAAGCTTTCTTT. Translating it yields CASSPPKGRKMNTEAFF.

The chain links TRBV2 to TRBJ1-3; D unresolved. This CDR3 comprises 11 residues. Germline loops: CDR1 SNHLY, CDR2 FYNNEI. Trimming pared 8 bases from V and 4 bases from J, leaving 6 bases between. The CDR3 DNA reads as TGTGCCAGCGGAGCGGGAAACACCATATATTTT. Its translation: CASGAGNTIYF. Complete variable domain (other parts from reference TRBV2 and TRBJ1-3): EPEVTQTPSHQVTQMGQEVILRCVPISNHLYFYWYRQILGQKVEFLVSFYNNEISEKSEIFDDQFSVERPDGSNFTLKIRSTKLEDSAMYFCASGAGNTIYFGEGSWLTVV.

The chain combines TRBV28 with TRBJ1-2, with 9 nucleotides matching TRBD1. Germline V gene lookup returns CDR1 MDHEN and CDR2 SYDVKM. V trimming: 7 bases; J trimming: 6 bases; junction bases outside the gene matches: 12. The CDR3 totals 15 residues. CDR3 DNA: TGTGCCAGCATTTCTTTTGGACAGGGGAGGAATGGCTACACCTTC. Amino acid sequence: CASISFGQGRNGYTF.

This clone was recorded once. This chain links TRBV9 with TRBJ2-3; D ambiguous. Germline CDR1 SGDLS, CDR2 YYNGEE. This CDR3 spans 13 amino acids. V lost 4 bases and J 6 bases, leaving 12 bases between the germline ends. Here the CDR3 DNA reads TGTGCCAGCAGCCCCATCTCAAGGGATACGCAGTATTTT. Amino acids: CASSPISRDTQYF.